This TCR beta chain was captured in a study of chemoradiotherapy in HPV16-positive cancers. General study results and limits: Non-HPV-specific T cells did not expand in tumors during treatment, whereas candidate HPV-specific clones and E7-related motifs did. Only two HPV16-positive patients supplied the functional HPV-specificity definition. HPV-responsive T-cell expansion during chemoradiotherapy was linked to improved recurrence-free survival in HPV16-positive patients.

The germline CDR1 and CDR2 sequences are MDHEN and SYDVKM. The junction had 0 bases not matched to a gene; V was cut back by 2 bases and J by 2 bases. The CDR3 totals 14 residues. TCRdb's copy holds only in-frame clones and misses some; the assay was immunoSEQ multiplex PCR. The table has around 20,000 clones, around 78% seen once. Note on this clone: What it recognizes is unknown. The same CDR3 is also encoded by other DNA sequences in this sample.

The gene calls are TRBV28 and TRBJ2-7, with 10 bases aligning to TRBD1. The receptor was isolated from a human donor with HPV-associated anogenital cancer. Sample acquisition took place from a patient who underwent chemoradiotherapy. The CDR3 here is CASSLGTGAYEQYF. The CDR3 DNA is TGTGCCAGCAGTTTAGGGACAGGGGCCTACGAGCAGTACTTC.